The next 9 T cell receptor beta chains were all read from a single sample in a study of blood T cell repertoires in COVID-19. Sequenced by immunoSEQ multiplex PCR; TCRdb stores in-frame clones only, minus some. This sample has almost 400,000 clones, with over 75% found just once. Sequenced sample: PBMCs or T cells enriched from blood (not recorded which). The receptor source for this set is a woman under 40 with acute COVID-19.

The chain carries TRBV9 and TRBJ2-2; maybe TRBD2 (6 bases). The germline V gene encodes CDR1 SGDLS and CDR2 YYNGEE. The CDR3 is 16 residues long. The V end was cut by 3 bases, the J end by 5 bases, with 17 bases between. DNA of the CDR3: TGTGCCAGCAGCGAGGCCCGGGACGGAGGGACCGGGGAGCTGTTTTTT. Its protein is CASSEARDGGTGELFF.

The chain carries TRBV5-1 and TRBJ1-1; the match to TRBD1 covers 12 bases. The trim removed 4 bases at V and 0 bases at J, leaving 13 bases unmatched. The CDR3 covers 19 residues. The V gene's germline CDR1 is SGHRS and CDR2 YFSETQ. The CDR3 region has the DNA TGCGCCAGCAGCCAAGGGACAGGGGGCAAATCTACAGTGAACACTGAAGCTTTCTTT. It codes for CASSQGTGGKSTVNTEAFF.

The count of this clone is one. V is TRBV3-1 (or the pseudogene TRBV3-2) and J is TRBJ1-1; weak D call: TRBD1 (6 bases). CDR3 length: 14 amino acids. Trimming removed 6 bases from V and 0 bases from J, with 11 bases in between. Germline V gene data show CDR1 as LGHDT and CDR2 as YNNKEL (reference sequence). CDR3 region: CASRHRVMNTEAFF. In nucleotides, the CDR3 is TGTGCCAGCAGGCACAGGGTGATGAACACTGAAGCTTTCTTT.

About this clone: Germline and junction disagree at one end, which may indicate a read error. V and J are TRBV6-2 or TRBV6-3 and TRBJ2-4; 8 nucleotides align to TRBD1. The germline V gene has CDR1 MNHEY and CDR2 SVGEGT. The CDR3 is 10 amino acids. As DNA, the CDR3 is TGTGCCAGCAGTGACAGGGGCCTGGCCTTC. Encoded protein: CASSDRGLAF.

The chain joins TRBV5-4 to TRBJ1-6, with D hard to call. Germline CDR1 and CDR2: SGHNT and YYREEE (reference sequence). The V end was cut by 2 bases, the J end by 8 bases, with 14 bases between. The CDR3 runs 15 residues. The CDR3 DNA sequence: TGTGCCAGCAGCTTCTATCCCCGCGGGGATTCACCCCTCCACTTT. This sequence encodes CASSFYPRGDSPLHF.

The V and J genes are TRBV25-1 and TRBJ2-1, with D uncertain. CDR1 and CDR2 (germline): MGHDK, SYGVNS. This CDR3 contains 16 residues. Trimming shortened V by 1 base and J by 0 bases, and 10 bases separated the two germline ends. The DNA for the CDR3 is TGTGCCAGCAGTGAATCGATACCCAGCTCCTACAATGAGCAGTTCTTC. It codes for CASSESIPSSYNEQFF.

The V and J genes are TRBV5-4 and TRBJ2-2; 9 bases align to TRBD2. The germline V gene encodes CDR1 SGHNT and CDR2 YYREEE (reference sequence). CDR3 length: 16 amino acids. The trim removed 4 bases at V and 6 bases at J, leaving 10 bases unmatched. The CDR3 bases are TGTGCCAGCAGCCCGCGGGGGGGCCGAGTCGCCGGGGAGCTGTTTTTT. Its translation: CASSPRGGRVAGELFF.

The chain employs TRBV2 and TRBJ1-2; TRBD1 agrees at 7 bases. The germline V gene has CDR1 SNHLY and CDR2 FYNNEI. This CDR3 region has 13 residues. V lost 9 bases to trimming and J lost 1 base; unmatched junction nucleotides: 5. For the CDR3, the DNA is TGTGCCAGTACAGGGGCTTTTAACTATGGCTACACCTTC. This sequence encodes CASTGAFNYGYTF. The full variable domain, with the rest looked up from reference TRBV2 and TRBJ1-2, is EPEVTQTPSHQVTQMGQEVILRCVPISNHLYFYWYRQILGQKVEFLVSFYNNEISEKSEIFDDQFSVERPDGSNFTLKIRSTKLEDSAMYFCASTGAFNYGYTFGSGTRLTVV.

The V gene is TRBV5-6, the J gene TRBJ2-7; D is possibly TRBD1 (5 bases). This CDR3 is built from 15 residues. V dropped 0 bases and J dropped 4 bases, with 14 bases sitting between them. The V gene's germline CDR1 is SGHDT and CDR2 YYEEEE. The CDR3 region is CASSLGTRVNYEQYF. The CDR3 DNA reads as TGTGCCAGCAGCTTGGGGACCAGGGTTAATTACGAGCAGTACTTC. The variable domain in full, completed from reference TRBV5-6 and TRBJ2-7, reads DAGVTQSPTHLIKTRGQQVTLRCSPKSGHDTVSWYQQALGQGPQFIFQYYEEEERQRGNFPDRFSGHQFPNYSSELNVNALLLGDSALYLCASSLGTRVNYEQYFGPGTRLTVT.